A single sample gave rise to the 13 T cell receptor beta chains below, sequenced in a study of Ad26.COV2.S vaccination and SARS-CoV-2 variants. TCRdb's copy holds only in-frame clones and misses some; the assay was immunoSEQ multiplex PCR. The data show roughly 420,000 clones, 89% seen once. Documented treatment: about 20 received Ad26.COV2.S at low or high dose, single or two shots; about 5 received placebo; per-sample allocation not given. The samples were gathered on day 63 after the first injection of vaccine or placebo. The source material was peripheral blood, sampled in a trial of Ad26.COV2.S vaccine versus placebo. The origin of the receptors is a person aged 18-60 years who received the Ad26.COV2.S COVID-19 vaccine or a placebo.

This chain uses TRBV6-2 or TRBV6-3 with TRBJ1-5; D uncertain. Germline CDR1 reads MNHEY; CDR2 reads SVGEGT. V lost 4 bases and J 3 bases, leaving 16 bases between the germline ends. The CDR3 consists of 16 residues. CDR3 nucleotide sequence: TGTGCCAGCAGTTTGGCCTACGGCAGACTCAATCAGCCCCAGCATTTT. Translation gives CASSLAYGRLNQPQHF.

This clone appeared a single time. CDR3 protein: CASSLTGGRFYNSPLHF. In nucleotides, the CDR3 is TGTGCCAGCAGCTTAACCGGGGGGCGCTTCTATAATTCACCCCTCCACTTT. This sequence joins TRBV7-3 and TRBJ1-6; D might be TRBD1 (6 bases). The CDR3 is 17 residues long. V was trimmed by 0 bases and J by 3 bases, leaving 12 bases between them. Per the germline V gene, CDR1 is SGHTA and CDR2 is FQGTGA.

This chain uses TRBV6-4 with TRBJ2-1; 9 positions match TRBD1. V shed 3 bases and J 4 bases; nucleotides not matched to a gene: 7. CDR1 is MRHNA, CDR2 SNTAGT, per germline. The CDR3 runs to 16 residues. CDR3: CASSEAGTGSYNEQFF. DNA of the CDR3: TGTGCCAGCAGTGAAGCCGGGACAGGGTCTTACAATGAGCAGTTCTTC.

The DNA for the CDR3 is TGTGCCAGCACGGAGGACTCCTACAATGAGCAGTTCTTC. Protein: CASTEDSYNEQFF. This chain joins TRBV5-6 and TRBJ2-1, with a possible D match to TRBD2 (5 bases). Germline V gene data show CDR1 as SGHDT and CDR2 as YYEEEE. Trimming left V 6 bases short and J 0 bases short, with 7 bases between. The length of the CDR3 is 13 residues.

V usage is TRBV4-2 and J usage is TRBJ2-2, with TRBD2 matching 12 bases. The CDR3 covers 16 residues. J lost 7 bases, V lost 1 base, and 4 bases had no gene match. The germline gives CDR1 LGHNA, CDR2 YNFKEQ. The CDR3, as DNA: TGTGCCAGCAGCCAAGTACTAGCGGGGGGTATCGGGGAGCTGTTTTTT. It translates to CASSQVLAGGIGELFF.

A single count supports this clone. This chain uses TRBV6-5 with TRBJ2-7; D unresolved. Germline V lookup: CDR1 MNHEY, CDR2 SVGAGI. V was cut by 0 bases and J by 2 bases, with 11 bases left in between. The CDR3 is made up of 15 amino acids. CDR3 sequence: CASSYSKTLPYEQYF. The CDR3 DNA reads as TGTGCCAGCAGTTACTCAAAGACACTGCCCTACGAGCAGTACTTC.

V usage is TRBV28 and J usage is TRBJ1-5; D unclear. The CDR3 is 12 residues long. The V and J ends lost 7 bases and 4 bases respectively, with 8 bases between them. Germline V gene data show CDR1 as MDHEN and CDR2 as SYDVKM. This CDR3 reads CASKLSNQPQHF. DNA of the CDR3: TGTGCCAGCAAACTTTCGAATCAGCCCCAGCATTTT.

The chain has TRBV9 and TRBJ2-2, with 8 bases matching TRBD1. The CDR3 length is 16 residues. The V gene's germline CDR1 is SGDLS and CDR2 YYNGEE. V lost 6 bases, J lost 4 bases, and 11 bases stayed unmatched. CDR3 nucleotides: TGTGCCAGCACTCCCCGGGCCAGGGGGCTCACCGGGGAGCTGTTTTTT. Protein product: CASTPRARGLTGELFF.

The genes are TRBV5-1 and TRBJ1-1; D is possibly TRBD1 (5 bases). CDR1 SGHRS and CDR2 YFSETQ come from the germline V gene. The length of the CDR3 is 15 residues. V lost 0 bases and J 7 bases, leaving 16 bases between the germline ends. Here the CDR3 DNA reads TGCGCCAGCAGCTTGGCCGGACATCACCGAAATGAAGCTTTCTTT. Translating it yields CASSLAGHHRNEAFF. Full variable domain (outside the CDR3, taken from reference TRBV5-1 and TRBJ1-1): KAGVTQTPRYLIKTRGQQVTLSCSPISGHRSVSWYQQTPGQGLQFLFEYFSETQRNKGNFPGRFSGRQFSNSRSEMNVSTLELGDSALYLCASSLAGHHRNEAFFGQGTRLTVV.

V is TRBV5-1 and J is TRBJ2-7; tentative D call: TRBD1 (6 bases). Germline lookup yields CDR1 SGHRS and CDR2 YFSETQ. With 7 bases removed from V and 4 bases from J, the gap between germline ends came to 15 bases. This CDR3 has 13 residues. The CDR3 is CASEYSGEYEQYV. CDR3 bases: TGCGCCAGCGAATATTCAGGGGAGTACGAGCAGTACGTC.

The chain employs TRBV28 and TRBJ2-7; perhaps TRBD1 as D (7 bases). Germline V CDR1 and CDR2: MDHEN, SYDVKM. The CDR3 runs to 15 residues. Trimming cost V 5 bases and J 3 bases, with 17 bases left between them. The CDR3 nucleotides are TGTGCCAGCAGTCCCCGGCAGGGGGGTGGCTACGAGCAGTACTTC. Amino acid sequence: CASSPRQGGGYEQYF.

The CDR3, as DNA: TGCGCCAGCAGCCCAGTCAGGGTGAATCAGCCCCAGCATTTT. Translated: CASSPVRVNQPQHF. The chain employs TRBV4-1 and TRBJ1-5; tentatively, D is TRBD1 (5 bases). Germline V gene data show CDR1 as MGHRA and CDR2 as YSYEKL. Trimming removed 4 bases from V and 4 bases from J, with 11 bases in between. CDR3 length: 14 amino acids.

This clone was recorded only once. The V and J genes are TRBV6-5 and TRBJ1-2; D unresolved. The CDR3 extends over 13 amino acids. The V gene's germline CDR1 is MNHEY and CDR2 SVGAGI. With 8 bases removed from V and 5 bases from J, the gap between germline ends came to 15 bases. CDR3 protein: CASQRGVEYGYTF. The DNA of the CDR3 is TGTGCCAGCCAGCGCGGGGTTGAGTATGGCTACACCTTC.